These T cell receptor beta chains were read from a single sample in a study of blood T cell repertoires in COVID-19. Using immunoSEQ multiplex PCR, the repertoire was profiled, and TCRdb retains in-frame clones only, with some absent. The sample lists about 230,000 clones, 80% to 90% occurring once. Input material: peripheral blood. The receptor source for this set is a man between 40 and 49 years old with active or convalescent COVID-19. Both conserved end residues are part of each CDR3. D genes are given only for firm matches.

J: TRBJ1-4; V: TRBV5-1; D: TRBD1; DNA: TGCGCCAGCAGCTTGGGGGGACAGGGAAAAAGTGAAAAACTGTTTTTT; CDR3: CASSLGGQGKSEKLFF
J: TRBJ1-5; V: TRBV5-5; D: -; DNA: TGTGCCAGCAGCCGACAATACAATCAGCCCCAGCATTTT; CDR3: CASSRQYNQPQHF
J: TRBJ2-5; V: TRBV11-3; D: TRBD2; DNA: TGTGCCAGCACATCATTCGGGACTAGCGGGAGGGAGACCCAGTACTTC; CDR3: CASTSFGTSGRETQYF
J: TRBJ2-5; V: TRBV7-2; D: TRBD2; DNA: TGTGCCAGCAGCAAATCCCGGGGGGTGGGCCAAGAGACCCAGTACTTC; CDR3: CASSKSRGVGQETQYF
J: TRBJ1-3; V: TRBV3-1/TRBV3-2; D: -; DNA: TGTGCCAGCAGCCCCTCTGATAACTGGGGCCTTTCTGGAAACACCATATATTTT; CDR3: CASSPSDNWGLSGNTIYF
J: TRBJ1-1; V: TRBV4-1; D: TRBD1; DNA: TGCGCCAGCAGCTCCAGGGGGCAGGGGTTGGCCACTGAAGCTTTCTTT; CDR3: CASSSRGQGLATEAFF
J: TRBJ2-4; V: TRBV6-2/TRBV6-3; D: TRBD1; DNA: TGTGCCAGCAGTTACCCGGGACAGGGAATAGCCAAAAACATTCAGTACTTC; CDR3: CASSYPGQGIAKNIQYF
J: TRBJ1-1; V: TRBV27; D: -; DNA: TGTGCCAGCAGTGGAGATGAGGGTGAAGGGACTGAAGCTTTCTTT; CDR3: CASSGDEGEGTEAFF
J: TRBJ1-3; V: TRBV28; D: -; DNA: TGTGCCAGCAGTTTACAGGCGAGCTCTGGAAACACCATATATTTT; CDR3: CASSLQASSGNTIYF
J: TRBJ2-1; V: TRBV24-1; D: -; DNA: TGTGCCACCAGTGATCGGGACAACGAGCAGTTCTTC; CDR3: CATSDRDNEQFF
J: TRBJ2-1; V: TRBV19; D: -; DNA: TGTGCCAGTGGTAATATGGGCGGGCATTACAATGAGCAGTTCTTC; CDR3: CASGNMGGHYNEQFF
J: TRBJ2-3; V: TRBV7-2; D: -; DNA: TGTGCCAGCAGCTTAGTTGTAGGTGGGAGAGATACGCAGTATTTT; CDR3: CASSLVVGGRDTQYF
J: TRBJ2-1; V: TRBV5-4; D: TRBD2; DNA: TGTGCCAGCAGCCGGACTAGCGGGGGGGCCATAGGTGAGCAGTTCTTC; CDR3: CASSRTSGGAIGEQFF